This TCR beta chain was identified during a study of T cell responses to AZD1222 COVID-19 vaccine. The sample holds one count of this clone. Its antigen is unknown. Profiling relied on immunoSEQ multiplex PCR, and the TCRdb table lists in-frame clones only, not all of them. The repertoire holds 140,000 to 150,000 clones, with approximately 90% as singletons. Study results and limitations: The donor cohort was predominantly white British with a female majority, and clonal diversity may have been underestimated. Spike regions recognized by vaccine-associated CD4 TCRs spanned the protein, led by 160-218 and 743-854.

Investigators merged groups given second doses at roughly 4 or roughly 12 weeks. The CDR3 sequence is 12 residues long. Deletions cut 3 bases from V and 3 bases from J, with 5 bases between. This sequence originates from an adult who received the AZD1222 COVID-19 vaccine. The specimen comprised peripheral blood, sampled 28 days after the second AZD1222 dose. This rearrangement joins TRBV12-3 or TRBV12-4 to TRBJ1-1; no definite D call. DNA of the CDR3: TGTGCCAGCAGTTTGGTAGACACTGAAGCTTTCTTT. It encodes CASSLVDTEAFF.